This TCR beta chain is drawn from a study of blood T cell repertoires in COVID-19. The CDR3 runs 14 residues. Germline V gives CDR1 SEHNR, CDR2 FQNEAQ (reference sequence). V was trimmed by 5 bases and J by 4 bases, leaving 13 bases between them. Only in-frame clones appear in the TCRdb table, and some are missing; sequencing was by immunoSEQ multiplex PCR. The profile shows more than 200,000 clones, roughly 80% of them singletons. The receptor comes from a man aged 55-75 years with acute or convalescent COVID-19. Sequenced: peripheral blood. The chain joins TRBV7-9 to TRBJ2-3, with D perhaps TRBD2 (5 bases). This chain's CDR3 is CASSLGIAADTQYF. CDR3 in DNA: TGTGCCAGCAGCCTCGGGATTGCGGCAGATACGCAGTATTTT.